The 14 T cell receptor delta chains below all came from one sample that was sequenced in a study of Vδ1+ human thymocytes. Extracted RNA was reverse transcribed into cDNA. Pooled V-gene forward primers with one constant-region reverse primer generated the CDR3 amplicons by multiplex PCR. TCRdb re-processed the multiplex PCR reads using CATT. The table includes under 80,000 delta-chain clones, about 35% detected once. Study conclusions and caveats: Highly polyclonal TRG and TRD repertoires with Gaussian CDR3 length distributions appeared in thymus.

These receptors lack a known antigen. The sequencing input was Vdelta1+ gamma-delta thymocytes from the thymus. Described subset: FACS-sorted CD3+ TCRalphabeta- TCRVdelta1+ TCRVdelta2- thymocytes. The source is a boy in the first two years of life who had congenital heart surgery.

Comment on this clone: Since a much larger clone is just one base distant, this may be a read error. Distinct nucleotide sequences in the sample also encode this CDR3. The chain combines TRDV2 with TRDJ1, with unresolved D. Germline values: CDR1 GEAIGNYY, CDR2 EKD. V was clipped by 5 bases and J by 2 bases, with 14 bases between them. The CDR3 has 14 residues. Written as DNA, the CDR3 is TGTGCCTGTGTCGTGGGTGATAAGACCGATAAACTCATCTTT. Protein sequence: CACVVGDKTDKLIF.

The V gene is TRDV1, the J gene TRDJ1, with 7 positions matching TRDD3. CDR3 length: 24 amino acids. V lost 6 bases to trimming and J lost 0 bases; unmatched junction nucleotides: 34. Per the germline V gene, CDR1 is TSWWSYY and CDR2 is QGS. CDR3 sequence: CALGVPHPRYWGTTSGPYTDKLIF. The CDR3 bases are TGTGCTCTTGGAGTCCCCCATCCCCGGTACTGGGGAACTACGTCAGGGCCGTACACCGATAAACTCATCTTT.

This clone was seen ten or more times. The V call is TRDV2, the J call TRDJ2; 8 bases align to TRDD3. The germline V gene encodes CDR1 GEAIGNYY and CDR2 EKD. The V segment lost 5 bases and the J segment 5 bases; nucleotides outside the gene matches: 9. The CDR3 covers 15 residues. The CDR3 protein is CACVNWGPSTAQLFF. CDR3 coding DNA: TGTGCCTGTGTCAACTGGGGGCCTTCCACAGCACAACTCTTCTTT.

This sequence joins TRDV1 and TRDJ1; unclear D gene. With 0 bases removed from V and 2 bases from J, the gap between germline ends came to 22 bases. CDR3 length equals 19 residues. CDR1 is TSWWSYY, CDR2 QGS, per germline. Here the CDR3 reads CALGELVKFGVPRTDKLIF. In DNA form, the CDR3 reads TGTGCTCTTGGGGAACTAGTAAAGTTCGGGGTCCCCCGTACCGATAAACTCATCTTT.

The chain recombines TRDV2 with TRDJ1, with a weak D call TRDD3 (5 bases). Trimming left V 0 bases short and J 0 bases short, with 13 bases between. CDR1 and CDR2 (germline): GEAIGNYY, EKD. The CDR3 length is 16 residues. The chain's CDR3 is CACDTDGGPYTDKLIF. In nucleotides, the CDR3 is TGTGCCTGTGACACCGACGGGGGCCCGTACACCGATAAACTCATCTTT.

This clone was seen only a few times. The chain links TRDV1 to TRDJ1; D remains unclear. Between the trimmed V and J ends, which lost 1 base and 0 bases, there was a span of 9 bases. The CDR3 extends over 15 amino acids. CDR1 and CDR2 (germline): TSWWSYY, QGS. CDR3 bases: TGTGCTCTTGGGGAACCGGTAATTTACACCGATAAACTCATCTTT. Translating it yields CALGEPVIYTDKLIF.

The sample holds a few counts of this clone. This chain uses TRDV1 with TRDJ1; D perhaps matches TRDD3 (6 bases). The CDR3 consists of 22 residues. Germline assignment: CDR1 TSWWSYY and CDR2 QGS. V was cut by 0 bases and J by 0 bases, with 29 bases left in between. The CDR3 bases are TGTGCTCTTGGGGAACTAAATCCCCATACTGGGAGGGTGGGGCTTTACACCGATAAACTCATCTTT. This encodes CALGELNPHTGRVGLYTDKLIF.

This rearrangement joins TRDV1 to TRDJ1, with D tentatively TRDD3 (8 bases). Trimming took off 4 bases at V and 1 base at J, with 31 bases between the two ends. This CDR3 has 21 residues. From germline, CDR1 is TSWWSYY and CDR2 QGS. CDR3 DNA: TGTGCTCTTGGGGCGGGGCCTTCCTTTGTGGGATACGAGAGCTTCACCGATAAACTCATCTTT. The encoded protein is CALGAGPSFVGYESFTDKLIF.

This rearrangement joins TRDV1 to TRDJ1; 8 bases are shared with TRDD2. V lost 8 bases to trimming and J lost 3 bases; unmatched junction nucleotides: 17. Per the germline V gene, CDR1 is TSWWSYY and CDR2 is QGS. The CDR3 extends over 17 amino acids. In DNA, the CDR3 is TGTGCTCTTACTTCCTACCCCTCGGGCTCACGTCCCGATAAACTCATCTTT. It translates to CALTSYPSGSRPDKLIF.

This clone was counted only a few times. J is TRDJ1 and V is TRDV1, with D possibly TRDD3 on 5 matching bases. The V gene's germline CDR1 is TSWWSYY and CDR2 QGS. CDR3 length: 17 amino acids. V lost 3 bases, J lost 7 bases, and 24 bases lay in between. In DNA, the CDR3 is TGTGCTCTTGGGGAGTCAGCTCGGGGAACCCCGATTTTTAAACTCATCTTT. Translating gives CALGESARGTPIFKLIF.

The sample holds many counts of this clone. The same CDR3 is also encoded by other DNA sequences in this sample. This chain joins TRDV2 and TRDJ1; 13 nucleotides match TRDD3. The germline V gene has CDR1 GEAIGNYY and CDR2 EKD. J was trimmed by 6 bases and V by 3 bases; bases with no gene match: 12. This CDR3 has 17 amino acids. The CDR3 here is CACDSAKTGGYAYKLIF. For the CDR3, the DNA is TGTGCCTGTGACTCCGCTAAGACTGGGGGATACGCGTATAAACTCATCTTT.

This clone was detected only a few times. The chain carries TRDV1 and TRDJ1; either TRDD2 or TRDD3 may supply D (7 bases each). Per germline, CDR1 TSWWSYY and CDR2 QGS. V lost 2 bases and J 0 bases, leaving 25 bases between the germline ends. The CDR3 has 20 residues. CDR3 sequence: CALGEGLPWTGDLHTDKLIF. The CDR3 DNA follows: TGTGCTCTTGGGGAAGGCCTTCCTTGGACTGGGGACCTTCACACCGATAAACTCATCTTT.

Comment on this clone: One end of the junction fails to match germline, which may point to a read error. The genes are TRDV1 and TRDJ1; D is ambiguous. Per germline, CDR1 TSWWSYY and CDR2 QGS. The CDR3 sequence is 18 residues long. DNA of the CDR3: TGTGCTCTTGGGCAACTCACAGCTGGAGTATTTCTCGGCGATAAACTCATCTTT. Encoded protein: CALGQLTAGVFLGDKLIF.

The gene calls are TRDV1 and TRDJ1; 9 positions match TRDD2. CDR1 is TSWWSYY and CDR2 is QGS in the germline V gene. V lost 4 bases and J lost 0; bases outside the gene matches: 21. CDR3 length: 21 residues. The CDR3 bases are TGTGCTCTTGGGGGGAGGCCTTCCTACGTACGCCTGGGCGGAAACACCGATAAACTCATCTTT. Protein sequence: CALGGRPSYVRLGGNTDKLIF.